A selection of T cell receptor beta chains follows, all from one sample in a study of graft-versus-host responses after intestinal transplantation. The assay was immunoSEQ multiplex PCR, and TCRdb's table has in-frame clones only and misses some. Among some 39,000 clones, roughly 91% were seen once, and the ten largest hold 6% to 7.5%. Material: PBMCs, obtained 267 days after transplant. The receptors shown here come from a human patient who received an intestinal transplant, so some T cells may come from the graft donor. The CDR3 runs from the conserved cysteine through the conserved F or W. The D gene is left open where the match is weak. Some rows mark clone size as missing; the rest say once, few, many or name a class of expanded clone.

>TRBV19|.|TRBD2|TRBJ2-1|15
CASSETSGGVNEQFF
TGTGCCAGTAGCGAAACTAGCGGGGGGGTAAATGAGCAGTTCTTC
>TRBV5-5|.|TRBD2|TRBJ2-7|14
CASSLAGDPYEQYF
TGTGCCAGCAGCCTAGCGGGGGACCCCTACGAGCAGTACTTC
>TRBV6-5|.|TRBD1|TRBJ1-6|15
CASRGRDRESSPLHF
TGTGCCAGTCGGGGGCGGGACAGGGAGAGTTCACCCCTCCACTTT
>TRBV9|.|TRBD2|TRBJ2-1|15
CASSVGTNAYNEQFF
TGTGCCAGCAGCGTCGGGACTAACGCCTACAATGAGCAGTTCTTC
>TRBV29-1|.|.|TRBJ2-3|14
CSVEEKRNTDTQYF
TGCAGCGTTGAAGAAAAGAGGAACACAGATACGCAGTATTTT
>TRBV7-8|once|TRBD2|TRBJ2-3|14
CASSLGLAGDTQYF
TGTGCCAGCAGCTTAGGACTAGCAGGAGATACGCAGTATTTT
>TRBV4-1|.|TRBD2|TRBJ2-3|18
CASSQAGLAGAYTDTQYF
TGCGCCAGCAGCCAAGCCGGACTAGCGGGGGCCTACACAGATACGCAGTATTTT
>TRBV10-3|.|.|TRBJ1-3|12
CATHREGNTIYF
TGTGCCACCCACAGGGAAGGAAACACCATATATTTT
>TRBV2|.|TRBD1|TRBJ1-5|16
CASSGTGTLSGQPQHF
TGTGCCAGCAGTGGGACAGGTACTCTTAGTGGTCAGCCCCAGCATTTT
>TRBV6-1|.|.|TRBJ2-7|12
CASSEGPLVLVF
TGTGCCAGCAGTGAAGGGCCGCTCGTTCTCGTCTTC
>TRBV7-2|once|TRBD2|TRBJ2-1|17
CASLRDYSVSSYNEQFF
TGTGCCAGCCTCCGGGACTACTCCGTCAGCTCCTACAATGAGCAGTTCTTC
>TRBV6-5|.|.|TRBJ1-1|13
CASSLGRFNEAFF
TGTGCCAGCAGTCTAGGACGATTCAATGAAGCTTTCTTT
>TRBV19|.|.|TRBJ1-2|14
CASSFWDYNYGYTF
TGTGCCAGTAGCTTCTGGGATTATAACTATGGCTACACCTTC
>TRBV15|.|.|TRBJ2-5|14
CATSTFDNQETQYF
TGTGCCACCAGCACTTTCGACAACCAAGAGACCCAGTACTTC
>TRBV2|.|.|TRBJ1-2|17
CASSEAPTGQPLYGYTF
TGTGCCAGCAGTGAAGCCCCGACGGGCCAACCTCTATATGGCTACACCTTC
>TRBV7-7|.|.|TRBJ2-5|13
CASSVEVQETQYF
TGTGCCAGCAGCGTAGAAGTCCAAGAGACCCAGTACTTC
>TRBV12-5|.|.|TRBJ2-1|15
CASGLPPADKDEQFF
TGTGCTAGTGGTTTACCTCCCGCCGACAAGGATGAGCAGTTCTTC
>TRBV12-5|.|.|TRBJ2-3|14
CASAAGIWADTQYF
TGTGCTAGTGCGGCGGGGATTTGGGCAGATACGCAGTATTTT
>TRBV2|.|TRBD2|TRBJ2-2|14
CASKLTSLTGELFF
TGTGCCAGCAAGTTGACTAGCCTCACCGGGGAGCTGTTTTTT
>TRBV27|.|.|TRBJ1-3|14
CASSLAGSGNTIYF
TGTGCCAGCAGTTTAGCAGGTTCTGGAAACACCATATATTTT
>TRBV7-8|.|.|TRBJ1-6|14
CASSLTGSDSPLHF
TGTGCCAGCAGCTTAACGGGGAGTGATTCACCCCTCCACTTT
>TRBV6-1|once|TRBD1|TRBJ2-1|15
CASVPGQGAWGEQFF
TGTGCCAGCGTCCCGGGACAGGGGGCATGGGGTGAGCAGTTCTTC
>TRBV11-2|.|.|TRBJ2-4|16
CASSFIQGEQANIQYF
TGTGCCAGCAGCTTTATACAGGGAGAACAAGCTAACATTCAGTACTTC
>TRBV9|.|.|TRBJ2-1|11
CASSSDNEQFF
TGTGCCAGCAGCTCCGACAATGAGCAGTTCTTC
>TRBV7-8|.|.|TRBJ2-1|15
CASSAPGEFYNEQFF
TGTGCCAGCAGCGCCCCGGGGGAGTTCTACAATGAGCAGTTCTTC
>TRBV13|.|.|TRBJ1-6|14
CASSLGQGDSPLHF
TGTGCCAGCAGCTTAGGCCAGGGCGATTCACCCCTCCACTTT
>TRBV18|.|TRBD1|TRBJ2-1|18
CASSPLFPRDRAYNEQFF
TGTGCCAGCTCCCCACTCTTTCCCCGGGACAGGGCTTACAATGAGCAGTTCTTC
>TRBV7-9|.|.|TRBJ1-2|14
CASSNHPENYGYTF
TGTGCCAGCAGCAATCACCCGGAAAACTATGGCTACACCTTC
>TRBV7-6|.|.|TRBJ2-1|16
CASSLRLWGRTDEQFF
TGTGCCAGCAGCTTACGTTTGTGGGGCCGCACGGATGAGCAGTTCTTC
>TRBV4-2|.|TRBD2|TRBJ2-1|16
CASSQDWGLASNEQFF
TGTGCCAGCAGCCAAGATTGGGGACTAGCGTCAAATGAGCAGTTCTTC
>TRBV4-1|.|.|TRBJ2-3|14
CASSQGEGTDTQYF
TGCGCCAGCAGCCAAGGGGAAGGCACAGATACGCAGTATTTT
>TRBV10-3|.|.|TRBJ2-1|13
CAIMGGPYNEQFF
TGTGCCATCATGGGGGGACCCTACAATGAGCAGTTCTTC
>TRBV2|.|.|TRBJ2-6|17
CASSEVFYRSGANVLTF
TGTGCCAGCAGTGAAGTTTTCTACCGCTCTGGGGCCAACGTCCTGACTTTC
>TRBV9|.|.|TRBJ2-5|13
CASSSGLQETQYF
TGTGCCAGCAGCTCCGGTCTCCAAGAGACCCAGTACTTC
>TRBV19|.|.|TRBJ2-1|17
CASSIDLGGDSYNEQFF
TGTGCCAGTAGTATAGATCTGGGGGGAGACTCCTACAATGAGCAGTTCTTC
>TRBV19|.|.|TRBJ1-4|15
CARTKRDGRNEKLFF
TGTGCCAGGACCAAAAGGGACGGACGGAATGAAAAACTGTTTTTT
>TRBV5-6|.|.|TRBJ2-6|15
CASSVWISGANVLTF
TGTGCCAGCAGCGTTTGGATCTCTGGGGCCAACGTCCTGACTTTC
>TRBV11-2|.|TRBD2|TRBJ2-3|17
CASSLGRAGTSTDTQYF
TGTGCCAGCAGCTTAGGCCGAGCGGGGACTAGCACAGATACGCAGTATTTT
>TRBV6-5|.|.|TRBJ2-7|14
CASLSSWGAYEQYF
TGTGCCAGCCTCTCTTCGTGGGGGGCCTACGAGCAGTACTTC
>TRBV7-9|once|TRBD1|TRBJ2-1|15
CASSASGQGIYEQFF
TGTGCCAGCAGCGCGTCTGGACAGGGGATTTATGAGCAGTTCTTC
>TRBV5-1|.|.|TRBJ2-6|15
CASSSQGSGANVLTF
TGCGCCAGCAGCTCTCAGGGGTCTGGGGCCAACGTCCTGACTTTC
>TRBV20-1|.|.|TRBJ2-3|10
CSARTDTQYF
TGCAGTGCTAGAACGGATACGCAGTATTTT
>TRBV2|.|TRBD2|TRBJ2-3|18
CASPSSGLAGGFTDTQYF
TGTGCCAGCCCCTCCTCCGGGCTAGCGGGGGGGTTCACAGATACGCAGTATTTT
>TRBV7-8|.|TRBD1|TRBJ1-2|15
CASSSRTGGEYGYTF
TGTGCCAGCAGCTCAAGGACAGGGGGCGAATATGGCTACACCTTC
>TRBV5-4|once|TRBD2|TRBJ2-7|18
CASSLKSGGALQSDEQYF
TGTGCCAGCAGCTTGAAGAGCGGGGGGGCCTTACAATCCGACGAGCAGTACTTC
>TRBV10-2|once|.|TRBJ1-1|14
CASSAGGDGTEAFF
TGCGCCAGCAGTGCCGGGGGGGATGGGACTGAAGCTTTCTTT
>TRBV5-1|.|.|TRBJ2-3|14
CASSLVSSTDTQYF
TGCGCCAGCAGCTTGGTCTCAAGCACAGATACGCAGTATTTT
>TRBV5-4|.|.|TRBJ1-5|11
CASSLKQPQHF
TGTGCCAGCAGCTTGAAACAGCCCCAGCATTTT
>TRBV9|.|TRBD2|TRBJ2-3|16
CASSGYSGATTDTQYF
TGTGCCAGCAGCGGCTATAGCGGGGCGACCACAGATACGCAGTATTTT
>TRBV7-6|few|TRBD1|TRBJ2-7|15
CASSLETGAGYEQYF
TGTGCCAGCAGCTTAGAAACAGGGGCTGGATACGAGCAGTACTTC
>TRBV4-1|.|.|TRBJ2-1|15
CASSQVQVGRGEQFF
TGCGCCAGCAGCCAAGTCCAGGTGGGACGAGGTGAGCAGTTCTTC
>TRBV9|.|.|TRBJ1-1|13
CASSVRGKGEAFF
TGTGCCAGCAGCGTACGGGGAAAAGGAGAAGCTTTCTTT
>TRBV19|few|TRBD2|TRBJ2-7|14
CASSPGGSSYEQYF
TGTGCCAGTAGTCCGGGGGGGAGCTCCTACGAGCAGTACTTC
>TRBV4-3|once|.|TRBJ2-7|13
CASSLNIAYEQYF
TGCGCCAGCAGCCTAAATATCGCCTACGAGCAGTACTTC
>TRBV25-1|.|.|TRBJ2-7|14
CASSPAWGRGEQYF
TGTGCCAGCAGCCCGGCCTGGGGTCGGGGGGAGCAGTACTTC